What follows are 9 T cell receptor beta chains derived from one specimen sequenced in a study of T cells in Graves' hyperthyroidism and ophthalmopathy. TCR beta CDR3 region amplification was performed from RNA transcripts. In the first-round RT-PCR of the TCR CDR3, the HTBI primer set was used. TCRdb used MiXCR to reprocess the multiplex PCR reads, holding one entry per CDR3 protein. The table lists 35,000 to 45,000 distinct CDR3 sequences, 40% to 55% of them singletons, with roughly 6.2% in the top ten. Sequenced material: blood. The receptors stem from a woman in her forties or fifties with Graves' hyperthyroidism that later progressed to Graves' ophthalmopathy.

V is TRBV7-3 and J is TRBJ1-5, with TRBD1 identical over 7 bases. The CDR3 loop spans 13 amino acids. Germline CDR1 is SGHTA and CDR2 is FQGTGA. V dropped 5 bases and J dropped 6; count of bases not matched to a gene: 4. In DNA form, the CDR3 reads TGTGCCAGCAGCACCAGGGGGGGTCAGCCCCAGCATTTT. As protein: CASSTRGGQPQHF. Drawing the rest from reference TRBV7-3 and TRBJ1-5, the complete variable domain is GAGVSQTPSNKVTEKGKYVELRCDPISGHTALYWYRQSLGQGPEFLIYFQGTGAADDSGLPNDRFFAVRPEGSVSTLKIQRTERGDSAVYLCASSTRGGQPQHFGDGTRLSIL.

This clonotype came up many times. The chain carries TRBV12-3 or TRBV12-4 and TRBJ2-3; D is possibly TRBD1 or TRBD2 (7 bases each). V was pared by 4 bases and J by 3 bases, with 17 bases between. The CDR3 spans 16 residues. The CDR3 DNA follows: TGTGCCAGCAGTTCATTCAGGGGGGGTGGGACAGATACGCAGTATTTT. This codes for CASSSFRGGGTDTQYF.

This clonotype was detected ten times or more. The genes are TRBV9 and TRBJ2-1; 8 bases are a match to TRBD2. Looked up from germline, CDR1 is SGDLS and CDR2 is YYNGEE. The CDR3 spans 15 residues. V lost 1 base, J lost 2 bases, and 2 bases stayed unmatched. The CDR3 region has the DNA TGTGCCAGCAGCGTACAGCGGGAGACCTACAATGAGCAGTTCTTC. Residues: CASSVQRETYNEQFF.

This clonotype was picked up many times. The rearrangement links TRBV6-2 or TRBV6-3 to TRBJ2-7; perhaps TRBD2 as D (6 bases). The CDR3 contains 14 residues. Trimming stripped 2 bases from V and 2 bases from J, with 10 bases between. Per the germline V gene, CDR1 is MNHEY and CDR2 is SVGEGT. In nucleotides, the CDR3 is TGTGCCAGCAGTTACCCGGGACTGACCTACGAGCAGTACTTC. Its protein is CASSYPGLTYEQYF.

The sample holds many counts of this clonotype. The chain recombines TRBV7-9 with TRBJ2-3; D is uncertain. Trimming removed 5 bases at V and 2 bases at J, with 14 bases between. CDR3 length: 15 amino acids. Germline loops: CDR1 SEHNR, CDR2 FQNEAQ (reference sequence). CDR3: CASSSLILVTDTQYF. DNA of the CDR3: TGTGCCAGCAGCAGTCTTATTCTAGTCACAGATACGCAGTATTTT.

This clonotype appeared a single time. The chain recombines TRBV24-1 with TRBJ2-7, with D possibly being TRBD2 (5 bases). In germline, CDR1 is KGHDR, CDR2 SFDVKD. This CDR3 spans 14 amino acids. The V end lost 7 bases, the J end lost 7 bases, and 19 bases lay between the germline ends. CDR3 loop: CATSERLPPGEQYF. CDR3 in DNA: TGTGCCACCAGCGAACGACTACCCCCCGGAGAGCAGTACTTC.

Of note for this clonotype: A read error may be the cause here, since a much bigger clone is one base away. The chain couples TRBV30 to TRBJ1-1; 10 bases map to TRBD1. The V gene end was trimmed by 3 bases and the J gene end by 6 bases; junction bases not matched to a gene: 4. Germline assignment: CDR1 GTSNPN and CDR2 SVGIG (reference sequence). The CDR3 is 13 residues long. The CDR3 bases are TGTGCCTGGAGCGGACAGGGGGACGCTGAAGCTTTCTTT. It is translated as CAWSGQGDAEAFF.

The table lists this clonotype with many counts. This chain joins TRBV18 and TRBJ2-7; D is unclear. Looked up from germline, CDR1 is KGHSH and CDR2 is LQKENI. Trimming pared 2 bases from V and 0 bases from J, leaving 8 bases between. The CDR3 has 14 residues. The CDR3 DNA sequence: TGTGCCAGCTCACCAAGTGGATTCTCCTACGAGCAGTACTTC. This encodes CASSPSGFSYEQYF.

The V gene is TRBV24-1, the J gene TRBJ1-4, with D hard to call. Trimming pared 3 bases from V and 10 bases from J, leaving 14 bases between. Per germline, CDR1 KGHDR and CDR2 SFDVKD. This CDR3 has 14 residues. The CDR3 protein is CATSDDGSGGKLFF. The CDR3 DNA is TGTGCCACCAGTGATGATGGGTCTGGTGGAAAACTGTTTTTT.